The 4 T cell receptor beta chains presented below share a single source sample, sequenced in a study of cytomegalovirus exposure and HLA in healthy donors. It was with 60 Vbeta and 13 Jbeta primers that the PCR ran. Profiled with immunoSEQ multiplex PCR; TCRdb holds only in-frame clones, not every one. The sample carries approximately 190,000 clones, 80% recorded once. Source material: PBMCs. The receptor source for this set is a man in his forties in good health and CMV-seropositive.

This clone was counted once. The chain uses TRBV5-1 and TRBJ2-2; TRBD2 is a possible D gene (5 bases). Trimming took off 2 bases at V and 6 bases at J, with 11 bases between the two ends. Germline CDR1 and CDR2: SGHRS and YFSETQ. The CDR3 extends over 14 amino acids. The CDR3 region is CASSFIPEAGELFF. The CDR3 region has the DNA TGCGCCAGCAGCTTTATCCCGGAGGCCGGGGAGCTGTTTTTT.

The chain recombines TRBV19 with TRBJ2-5, with a possible D match to TRBD1 (5 bases). The CDR3 has 13 amino acids. Deletions cut 2 bases from V and 3 bases from J, with 7 bases between. Per germline, CDR1 LNHDA and CDR2 SQIVND (reference sequence). The CDR3 here is CASSIPGKETQYF. The CDR3 DNA sequence: TGTGCCAGTAGTATACCAGGGAAAGAGACCCAGTACTTC.

The CDR3 sequence is CASSLYTGNTIYF. The CDR3 DNA reads TGTGCCAGCAGCTTATACACGGGAAACACCATATATTTT. V gene TRBV7-2 combines with J gene TRBJ1-3; D is ambiguous. CDR1 SGHTA and CDR2 FQGNSA come from the germline V gene. This CDR3 region has 13 residues. Trimming stripped 2 bases from V and 4 bases from J, with 6 bases between.

This clone was counted once. V and J are TRBV10-1 and TRBJ2-2; 7 bases align to TRBD2. Germline loops: CDR1 WNHNN, CDR2 SYGVQD (reference sequence). With V trimmed by 5 bases and J by 6 bases, 3 bases remained unmatched. CDR3 length: 13 amino acids. The DNA for the CDR3 is TGCGCCAGCAGTAGCGGGGTGGCCGGGGAGCTGTTTTTT. Translated, it gives CASSSGVAGELFF.